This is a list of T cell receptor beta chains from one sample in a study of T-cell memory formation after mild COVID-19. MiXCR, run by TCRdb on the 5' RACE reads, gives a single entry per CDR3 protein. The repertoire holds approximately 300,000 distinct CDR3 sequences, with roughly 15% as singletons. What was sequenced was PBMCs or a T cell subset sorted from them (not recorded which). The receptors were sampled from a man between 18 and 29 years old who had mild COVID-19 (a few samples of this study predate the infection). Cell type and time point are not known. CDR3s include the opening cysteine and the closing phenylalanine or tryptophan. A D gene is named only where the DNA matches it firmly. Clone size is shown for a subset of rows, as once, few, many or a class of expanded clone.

DNA: TGCAGCGTGGAGGGGGTCACAGATACGCAGTATTTT
CDR3: CSVEGVTDTQYF
D: NA
size: few
V: TRBV29-1
J: TRBJ2-3

DNA: TGCAGTGCTAGTCCGGGGGCGCCCCTGAGTGGCTACACCTTC
CDR3: CSASPGAPLSGYTF
D: NA
size: few
V: TRBV20-1
J: TRBJ1-2

DNA: TGTGCCAGCAGCCAAGATCCCCAAGACTACAATGAGCAGTTCTTC
CDR3: CASSQDPQDYNEQFF
D: NA
size: NA
V: TRBV3-1
J: TRBJ2-1

DNA: TGTGCCAGCATTCCGACTAGCGGAGATACGCAGTATTTT
CDR3: CASIPTSGDTQYF
D: TRBD2
size: many
V: TRBV3-1
J: TRBJ2-3

DNA: TGTGCCAGCAGCTTATTTTCGGGTAGGGCTTTCTTT
CDR3: CASSLFSGRAFF
D: NA
size: many
V: TRBV7-2
J: TRBJ1-1

DNA: TGTGCCAGTTTACCTCAGGGAGCTAACTATGGCTACACCTTC
CDR3: CASLPQGANYGYTF
D: NA
size: NA
V: TRBV2
J: TRBJ1-2

DNA: TGCGCCAGCACCCCTTGGGGACAGGGATTGAACACTGAAGCTTTCTTT
CDR3: CASTPWGQGLNTEAFF
D: TRBD1
size: few
V: TRBV5-1
J: TRBJ1-1

DNA: TGCAGCGTTGAAGAGGCTAGCGGGGGCCCAGATACGCAGTATTTT
CDR3: CSVEEASGGPDTQYF
D: TRBD2
size: few
V: TRBV29-1
J: TRBJ2-3

DNA: TGTGCCAGCAGAGCCACAGGGAATAATGAAAAACTGTTTTTT
CDR3: CASRATGNNEKLFF
D: NA
size: few
V: TRBV6-5
J: TRBJ1-4

DNA: TGTGCCAGCAGGGTCGTGGGAGGGCCCTATGGCTACACCTTC
CDR3: CASRVVGGPYGYTF
D: NA
size: few
V: TRBV12-3/TRBV12-4
J: TRBJ1-2

DNA: TGCAGTGCTAGATCCCGGGACCCCTACAATGAGCAGTTCTTC
CDR3: CSARSRDPYNEQFF
D: NA
size: NA
V: TRBV20-1
J: TRBJ2-1

DNA: TGCGCCAGCAGCTTAACAGGGGGCTCGGGTAATTCACCCCTCCACTTT
CDR3: CASSLTGGSGNSPLHF
D: TRBD1
size: few
V: TRBV5-1
J: TRBJ1-6

DNA: TGCAGTGCTGCACTAGCGGGGGGCCCTCTAACCGGGGAGCTGTTTTTT
CDR3: CSAALAGGPLTGELFF
D: TRBD2
size: NA
V: TRBV20-1
J: TRBJ2-2